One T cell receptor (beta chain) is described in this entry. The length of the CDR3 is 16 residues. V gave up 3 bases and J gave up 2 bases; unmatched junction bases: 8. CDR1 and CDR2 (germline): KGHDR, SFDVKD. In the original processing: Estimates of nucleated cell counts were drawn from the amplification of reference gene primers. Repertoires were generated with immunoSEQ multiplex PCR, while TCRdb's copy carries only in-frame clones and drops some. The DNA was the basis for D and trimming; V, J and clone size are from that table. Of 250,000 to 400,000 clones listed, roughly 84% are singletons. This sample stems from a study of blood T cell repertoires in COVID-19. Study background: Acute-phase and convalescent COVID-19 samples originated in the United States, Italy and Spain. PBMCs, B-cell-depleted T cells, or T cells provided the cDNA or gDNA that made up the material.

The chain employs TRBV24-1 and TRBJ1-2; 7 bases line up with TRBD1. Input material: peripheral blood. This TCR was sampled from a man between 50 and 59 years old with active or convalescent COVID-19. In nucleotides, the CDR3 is TGTGCCACCAGTGATCCCTCGACAGGGACGAACTATGGCTACACCTTC. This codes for CATSDPSTGTNYGYTF.